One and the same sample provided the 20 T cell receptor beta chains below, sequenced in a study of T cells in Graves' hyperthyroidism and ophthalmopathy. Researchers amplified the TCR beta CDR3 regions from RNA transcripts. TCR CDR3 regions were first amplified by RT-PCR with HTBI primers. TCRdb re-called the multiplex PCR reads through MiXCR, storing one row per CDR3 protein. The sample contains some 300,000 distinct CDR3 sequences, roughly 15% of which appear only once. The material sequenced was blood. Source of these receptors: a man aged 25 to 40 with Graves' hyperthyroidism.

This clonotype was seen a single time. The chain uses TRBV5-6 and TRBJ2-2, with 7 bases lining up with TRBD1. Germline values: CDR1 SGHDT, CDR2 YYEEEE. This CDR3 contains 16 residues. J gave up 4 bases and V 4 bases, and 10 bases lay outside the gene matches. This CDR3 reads CASSPLDRPVTGELFF. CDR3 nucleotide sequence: TGTGCCAGCAGCCCATTGGACAGGCCCGTCACCGGGGAGCTGTTTTTT.

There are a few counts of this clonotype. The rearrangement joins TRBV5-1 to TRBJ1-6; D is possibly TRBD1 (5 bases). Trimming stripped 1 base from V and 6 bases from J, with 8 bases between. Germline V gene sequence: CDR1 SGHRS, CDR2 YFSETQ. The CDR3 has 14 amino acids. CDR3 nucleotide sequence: TGCGCCAGCAGCTTGCGACAGCCTAATTCACCCCTCCACTTT. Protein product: CASSLRQPNSPLHF.

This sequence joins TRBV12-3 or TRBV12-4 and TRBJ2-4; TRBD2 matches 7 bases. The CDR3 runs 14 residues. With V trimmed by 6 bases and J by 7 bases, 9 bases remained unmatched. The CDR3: CASRSGTGGNIQYF. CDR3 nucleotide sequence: TGTGCCAGCAGATCCGGGACCGGGGGGAACATTCAGTACTTC.

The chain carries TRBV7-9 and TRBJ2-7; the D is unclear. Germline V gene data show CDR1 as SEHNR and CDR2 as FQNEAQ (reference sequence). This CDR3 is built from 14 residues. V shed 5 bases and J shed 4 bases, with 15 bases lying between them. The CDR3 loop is CASSPDLSPYEQYF. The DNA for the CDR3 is TGTGCCAGCAGCCCGGACCTATCGCCTTACGAGCAGTACTTC.

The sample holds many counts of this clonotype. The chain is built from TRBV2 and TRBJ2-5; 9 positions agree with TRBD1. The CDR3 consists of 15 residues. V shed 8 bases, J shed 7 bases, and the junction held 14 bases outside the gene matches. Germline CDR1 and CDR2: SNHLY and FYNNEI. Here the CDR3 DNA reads TGTGCCAGCCGCGGAGCCCCGGGACAGGGTGGGACCCAGTACTTC. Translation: CASRGAPGQGGTQYF.

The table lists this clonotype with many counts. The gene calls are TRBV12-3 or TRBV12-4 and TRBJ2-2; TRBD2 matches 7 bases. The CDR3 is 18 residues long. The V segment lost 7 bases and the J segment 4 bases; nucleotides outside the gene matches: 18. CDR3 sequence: CASTQRERSRTGTGELFF. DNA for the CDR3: TGTGCCAGCACCCAGCGGGAACGGTCGCGAACGGGCACCGGGGAGCTGTTTTTT.

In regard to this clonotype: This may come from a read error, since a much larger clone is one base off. This chain's CDR3 is CASRRRNTGWETQYF. The CDR3 DNA sequence: TGTGCCAGCAGACGTCGGAACACAGGGTGGGAGACCCAGTACTTC. The gene calls are TRBV7-9 and TRBJ2-5; perhaps TRBD1 as D (6 bases). CDR1 and CDR2 (germline): SEHNR, FQNEAQ (reference sequence). The V end lost 6 bases, the J end lost 5 bases, and 19 bases lay between the germline ends. This CDR3 region has 15 residues.

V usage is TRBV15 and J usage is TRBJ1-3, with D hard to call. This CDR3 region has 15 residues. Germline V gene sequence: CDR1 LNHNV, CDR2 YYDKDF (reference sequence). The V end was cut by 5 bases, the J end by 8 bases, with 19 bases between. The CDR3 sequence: CATSGSRRFLDTIYF. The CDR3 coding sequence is TGTGCCACCAGCGGGAGCCGTCGGTTTTTGGACACCATATATTTT.

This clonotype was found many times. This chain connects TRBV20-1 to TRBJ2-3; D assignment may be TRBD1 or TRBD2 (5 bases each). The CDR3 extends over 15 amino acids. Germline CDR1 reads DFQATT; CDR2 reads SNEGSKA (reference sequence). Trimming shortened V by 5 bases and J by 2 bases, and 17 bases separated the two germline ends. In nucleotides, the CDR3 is TGCAGTGCTGACGGGGCAGGGATGATCACAGATACGCAGTATTTT. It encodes CSADGAGMITDTQYF.

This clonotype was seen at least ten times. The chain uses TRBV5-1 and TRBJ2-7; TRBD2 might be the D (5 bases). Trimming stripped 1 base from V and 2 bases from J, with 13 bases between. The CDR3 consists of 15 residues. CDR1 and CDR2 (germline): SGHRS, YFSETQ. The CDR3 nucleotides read TGCGCCAGCAGCTTGAACTGGCGGGCAGCCTACGAGCAGTACTTC. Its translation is CASSLNWRAAYEQYF.

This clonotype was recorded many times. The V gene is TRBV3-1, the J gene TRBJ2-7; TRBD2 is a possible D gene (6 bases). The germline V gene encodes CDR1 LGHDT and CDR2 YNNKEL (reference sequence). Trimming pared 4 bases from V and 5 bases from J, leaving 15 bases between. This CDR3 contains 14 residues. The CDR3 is CASSLRRDIHEQYF. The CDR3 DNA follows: TGTGCCAGCAGCCTAAGGAGGGATATCCACGAGCAGTACTTC.

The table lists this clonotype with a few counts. DNA for the CDR3: TGTGCCAGCAGCTTACCCGCGCCGGGGACCCAGTACTTC. Protein: CASSLPAPGTQYF. J is TRBJ2-5 and V is TRBV7-9, with D hard to call. The CDR3 consists of 13 residues. The V gene lost 2 bases and the J gene lost 7 bases, with 11 bases spanning the gap. CDR1 and CDR2 (germline): SEHNR, FQNEAQ (reference sequence).

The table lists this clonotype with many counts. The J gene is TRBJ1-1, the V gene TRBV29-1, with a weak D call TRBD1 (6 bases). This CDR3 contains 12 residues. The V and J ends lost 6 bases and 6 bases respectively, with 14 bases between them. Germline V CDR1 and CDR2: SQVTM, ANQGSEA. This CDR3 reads CSVGDRRAEAFF. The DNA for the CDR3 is TGCAGCGTCGGTGACAGGCGGGCTGAAGCTTTCTTT.

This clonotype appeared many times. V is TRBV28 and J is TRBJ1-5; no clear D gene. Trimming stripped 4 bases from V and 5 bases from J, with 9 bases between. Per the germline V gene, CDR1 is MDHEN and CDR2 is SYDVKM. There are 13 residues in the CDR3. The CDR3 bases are TGTGCCAGCAGTTCCTCGACCGATCAGCCCCAGCATTTT. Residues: CASSSSTDQPQHF.

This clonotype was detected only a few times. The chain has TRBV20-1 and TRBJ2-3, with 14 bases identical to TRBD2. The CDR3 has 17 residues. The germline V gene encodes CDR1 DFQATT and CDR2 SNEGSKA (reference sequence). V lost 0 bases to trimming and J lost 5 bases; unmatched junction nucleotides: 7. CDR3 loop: CSARDQLGLAGGDTQYF. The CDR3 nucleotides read TGCAGTGCTAGAGATCAACTAGGACTAGCGGGAGGAGATACGCAGTATTTT.

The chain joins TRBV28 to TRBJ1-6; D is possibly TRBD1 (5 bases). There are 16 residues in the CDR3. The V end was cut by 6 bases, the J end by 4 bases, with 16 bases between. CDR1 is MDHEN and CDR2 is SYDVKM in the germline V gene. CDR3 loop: CASSRPGTAYNSPLHF. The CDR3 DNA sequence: TGTGCCAGCAGCCGACCCGGGACCGCTTATAATTCACCCCTCCACTTT.

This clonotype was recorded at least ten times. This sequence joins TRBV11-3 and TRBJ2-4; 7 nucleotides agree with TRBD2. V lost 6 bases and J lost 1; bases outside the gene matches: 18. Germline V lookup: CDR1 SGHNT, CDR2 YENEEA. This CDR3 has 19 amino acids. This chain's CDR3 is CASRPTEIRAGLAKNIQYF. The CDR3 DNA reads TGTGCCAGCAGGCCGACTGAAATTAGAGCGGGGCTTGCCAAAAACATTCAGTACTTC.

Written as DNA, the CDR3 is TGTGCCAGCAGCCAAGTAGATAGCGGGTCAACCTTTCCCTACGAGCAGTACTTC. Translation gives CASSQVDSGSTFPYEQYF. V usage is TRBV11-3 and J usage is TRBJ2-7, with 7 bases that match TRBD2. The CDR3 loop spans 18 amino acids. Germline trimming cut 5 bases from V and 2 bases from J; bases unmatched to any gene: 18. Per germline, CDR1 SGHNT and CDR2 YENEEA. Based on the CDR3 plus reference TRBV11-3 and TRBJ2-7, the full variable domain is EAGVVQSPRYKIIEKKQPVAFWCNPISGHNTLYWYLQNLGQGPELLIRYENEEAVDDSQLPKDRFSAERLKGVDSTLKIQPAELGDSAVYLCASSQVDSGSTFPYEQYFGPGTRLTVT.

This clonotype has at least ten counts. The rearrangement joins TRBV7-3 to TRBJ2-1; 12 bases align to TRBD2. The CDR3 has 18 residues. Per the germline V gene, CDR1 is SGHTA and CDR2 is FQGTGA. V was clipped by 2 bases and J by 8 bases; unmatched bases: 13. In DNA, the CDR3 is TGTGCCAGCAGCTTATCCCGGACTAGCGGGATGGAGGATCATGAGCAGTTCTTC. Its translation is CASSLSRTSGMEDHEQFF.

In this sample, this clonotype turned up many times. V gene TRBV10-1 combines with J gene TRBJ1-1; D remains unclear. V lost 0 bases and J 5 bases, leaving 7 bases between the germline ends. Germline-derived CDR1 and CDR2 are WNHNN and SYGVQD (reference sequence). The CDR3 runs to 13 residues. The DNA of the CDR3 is TGCGCCAGCAGTGAGTCGGGTGGGACTGAAGCTTTCTTT. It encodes CASSESGGTEAFF.